These 27 T cell receptor beta chains were all obtained from the same sample, sequenced in a study of T cells in Graves' hyperthyroidism and ophthalmopathy. Template material for amplifying TCR beta CDR3 regions consisted of RNA transcripts. Carried out on the TCR CDR3, a first-round RT-PCR used the HTBI primer set. Using its own MiXCR run on the multiplex PCR reads, TCRdb lists one record per CDR3 protein. The table records about 580,000 distinct CDR3 sequences, approximately 13% of them present only once. Input material: blood. The receptors stem from a woman aged 25-40 years with Graves' hyperthyroidism that later progressed to Graves' ophthalmopathy.

This clonotype showed up many times. The chain couples TRBV12-3 or TRBV12-4 to TRBJ1-5; the D gene is possibly TRBD1 (6 bases). The V end was cut by 3 bases, the J end by 14 bases, with 14 bases between. The CDR3 is 12 amino acids. CDR3 region: CASSFPGGAEHF. In DNA, the CDR3 is TGTGCCAGCAGTTTCCCCGGGGGCGCCGAGCATTTT.

This clonotype was observed at least ten times. This rearrangement joins TRBV24-1 to TRBJ1-1, with TRBD1 matching over 8 bases. From germline, CDR1 is KGHDR and CDR2 SFDVKD. V gave up 5 bases and J gave up 7 bases; unmatched junction bases: 5. This CDR3 is 13 amino acids long. The DNA of the CDR3 is TGTGCCACCAGTGTTGGACAGGGTGGTGAAGCTTTCTTT. It specifies CATSVGQGGEAFF.

This clonotype was found many times. The chain couples TRBV3-1 to TRBJ2-7; the match to TRBD2 covers 10 bases. CDR1 and CDR2 (germline): LGHDT, YNNKEL (reference sequence). The CDR3 covers 14 residues. Unmatched junction bases numbered 3, after V lost 4 bases and J lost 3 bases. The CDR3, as DNA: TGTGCCAGCAGCCGGGGACTAGCGTTCTACGAGCAGTACTTC. Translating gives CASSRGLAFYEQYF.

The chain uses TRBV29-1 and TRBJ1-2, with TRBD1 as a possible D gene (5 bases). V lost 7 bases and J lost 3, with 18 bases in between. Germline values: CDR1 SQVTM, CDR2 ANQGSEA. CDR3 length equals 14 residues. Here the CDR3 reads CSAQTAGFYYGYTF. The CDR3, as DNA: TGCAGCGCTCAGACTGCAGGGTTTTACTATGGCTACACCTTC.

The V call is TRBV30, the J call TRBJ1-5; the match to TRBD1 covers 11 bases. The J segment lost 7 bases and the V segment lost 2 bases, leaving 1 base of the junction unmatched. Per the germline V gene, CDR1 is GTSNPN and CDR2 is SVGIG (reference sequence). The CDR3 consists of 13 residues. The CDR3 nucleotides read TGTGCCTGGAGTAGGACAGGGGGCCAGCCCCAGCATTTT. Translating gives CAWSRTGGQPQHF.

This clonotype was counted between two and nine times. V and J are TRBV7-3 and TRBJ1-6; D unresolved. V lost 1 base, J lost 8 bases, and 12 bases lay in between. From germline, CDR1 is SGHTA and CDR2 FQGTGA. The length of the CDR3 is 15 residues. For the CDR3, the DNA is TGTGCCAGCAGCTTAAATCCAGGCCGGGATTCACCCCTCCACTTT. Translated: CASSLNPGRDSPLHF. The variable domain in full, completed from reference TRBV7-3 and TRBJ1-6, reads GAGVSQTPSNKVTEKGKYVELRCDPISGHTALYWYRQSLGQGPEFLIYFQGTGAADDSGLPNDRFFAVRPEGSVSTLKIQRTERGDSAVYLCASSLNPGRDSPLHFGNGTRLTVT.

This clonotype has at least ten counts. The J gene is TRBJ1-1, the V gene TRBV18; maybe TRBD1 (6 bases). The V end lost 0 bases, the J end lost 0 bases, and 8 bases lay between the germline ends. Germline loops: CDR1 KGHSH, CDR2 LQKENI. The CDR3 covers 15 residues. For the CDR3, the DNA is TGTGCCAGCTCACCACCGAAGGGGGTGAACACTGAAGCTTTCTTT. Residues: CASSPPKGVNTEAFF.

This clonotype came up many times. The V gene is TRBV6-1, the J gene TRBJ2-7; D is possibly TRBD1 (6 bases). Germline V lookup: CDR1 MNHNS, CDR2 SASEGT. V lost 6 bases and J lost 0, with 15 bases in between. The CDR3 is 15 amino acids. For the CDR3, the DNA is TGTGCCAGCAGGAGGACAGTTTCAGTCTCCTACGAGCAGTACTTC. It is translated as CASRRTVSVSYEQYF.

This sequence joins TRBV30 and TRBJ1-2; 7 nucleotides align to TRBD1. Germline values: CDR1 GTSNPN, CDR2 SVGIG (reference sequence). V trimming: 5 bases; J trimming: 5 bases; junction bases outside the gene matches: 17. The CDR3 sequence is 16 residues long. CDR3 in amino acids: CAWDLPGQRFLYGYTF. CDR3 bases: TGTGCCTGGGACCTACCGGGACAGAGATTCTTGTATGGCTACACCTTC.

This clonotype was seen a handful of times. This chain uses TRBV7-9 with TRBJ2-1; 7 nucleotides line up with TRBD2. Germline values: CDR1 SEHNR, CDR2 FQNEAQ (reference sequence). The CDR3 totals 16 residues. Trimming at V came to 5 bases and at J to 5 bases, leaving 12 bases not matched to a gene. CDR3 DNA: TGTGCCAGCAGCCCAGGAGCGGGGAAACTCCACAATGAGCAGTTCTTC. Translation gives CASSPGAGKLHNEQFF. The variable domain in full, with the rest retrieved from reference TRBV7-9 and TRBJ2-1, is DTGVSQNPRHKITKRGQNVTFRCDPISEHNRLYWYRQTLGQGPEFLTYFQNEAQLEKSRLLSDRFSAERPKGSFSTLEIQRTEQGDSAMYLCASSPGAGKLHNEQFFGPGTRLTVL.

This clonotype has just a few counts. The CDR3 nucleotides read TGTGCCAGCAGCCCCGGGACAGGTGGTGCTTGGCAGTACTTC. This translates into CASSPGTGGAWQYF. The V and J genes are TRBV7-9 and TRBJ2-7; TRBD1 matches 8 bases. V trimming: 5 bases; J trimming: 9 bases; junction bases outside the gene matches: 12. Germline V gene sequence: CDR1 SEHNR, CDR2 FQNEAQ (reference sequence). This CDR3 is built from 14 residues.

This clonotype was recorded at least ten times. V usage is TRBV12-3 or TRBV12-4 and J usage is TRBJ1-1; possible D gene TRBD1, 5 bases. This CDR3 is 13 amino acids long. Trimming shortened V by 6 bases and J by 4 bases, and 12 bases separated the two germline ends. The CDR3, as DNA: TGTGCCAGCAGCAGCGGGACTCTCACTGAAGCTTTCTTT. Amino acid sequence: CASSSGTLTEAFF.

This clonotype was counted many times. V is TRBV11-1 and J is TRBJ2-7; 7 bases match TRBD1. Germline assignment: CDR1 SGHAT and CDR2 FQDESV (reference sequence). V lost 4 bases and J lost 4; bases outside the gene matches: 4. The CDR3 covers 13 residues. In nucleotides, the CDR3 is TGTGCCAGCAGCTCCCGGACAGGTTACGAGCAGTACTTC. Its translation is CASSSRTGYEQYF.

Many counts were recorded for this clonotype. The J gene is TRBJ1-1, the V gene TRBV7-8; D perhaps matches TRBD1 (5 bases). Germline CDR1 is SGHVS and CDR2 is FQNEAQ. Deletions cut 5 bases from V and 3 bases from J, with 13 bases between. The CDR3 has 14 amino acids. The CDR3 spells CASSVPREDTEAFF. As DNA, the CDR3 is TGTGCCAGCAGCGTCCCCAGGGAAGACACTGAAGCTTTCTTT.

About this clonotype: The junction and the germline gene differ at one end; a read error may be behind it. V gene TRBV6-2 or TRBV6-3 combines with J gene TRBJ2-1; D is uncertain. The CDR3 consists of 11 residues. From germline, CDR1 is MNHEY and CDR2 SVGEGT. The CDR3 loop is CAGSYLNEQFF. The CDR3 DNA follows: TGTGCCGGCAGTTACCTCAATGAGCAGTTCTTC.

Many counts were recorded for this clonotype. The V and J genes are TRBV5-4 and TRBJ2-5; possibly TRBD1 or TRBD2 for D (6 bases each). V lost 3 bases, J lost 5 bases, and 17 bases lay in between. The CDR3 totals 15 residues. From germline, CDR1 is SGHNT and CDR2 YYREEE (reference sequence). The CDR3 is CASSSARGARETQYF. The CDR3 region has the DNA TGTGCCAGCAGCTCGGCGAGGGGGGCGCGGGAGACCCAGTACTTC. Filled out from reference TRBV5-4 and TRBJ2-5, the complete variable domain reads ETGVTQSPTHLIKTRGQQVTLRCSSQSGHNTVSWYQQALGQGPQFIFQYYREEENGRGNFPPRFSGLQFPNYSSELNVNALELDDSALYLCASSSARGARETQYFGPGTRLLVL.

The rearrangement uses TRBV15 and TRBJ2-7, with TRBD2 matching over 9 bases. The CDR3 loop spans 15 amino acids. The V gene's germline CDR1 is LNHNV and CDR2 YYDKDF (reference sequence). After removal of 6 bases from V and 0 bases from J, the junction contained 6 bases not matched to a gene. The CDR3 here is CATSTRLADSYEQYF. CDR3 bases: TGTGCCACCAGTACCAGACTAGCGGACTCCTACGAGCAGTACTTC.

On this clonotype itself: Relative to the germline gene, one junction end is altered; a read error may explain this. The chain joins TRBV2 to TRBJ2-7, with D possibly matching TRBD1 (7 bases). Germline V gives CDR1 SNHLY, CDR2 FYNNEI. The CDR3 extends over 14 amino acids. The CDR3 DNA reads TGTGCCAGCAGCCAGGAGGGTCCCATAGGACAGGCAACCTTC. Its protein product is CASSQEGPIGQATF.

The rearrangement joins TRBV18 to TRBJ2-7; the D gene is possibly TRBD2 (6 bases). Germline V gene data show CDR1 as KGHSH and CDR2 as LQKENI. There are 13 residues in the CDR3. V was shortened by 0 bases and J by 6 bases, with 9 bases between the two germline ends. CDR3 nucleotide sequence: TGTGCCAGCTCACCACCTTCTAGCGTCGAGCAGTACTTC. Translation: CASSPPSSVEQYF. Full variable domain (outside the CDR3, taken from reference TRBV18 and TRBJ2-7): NAGVMQNPRHLVRRRGQEARLRCSPMKGHSHVYWYRQLPEEGLKFMVYLQKENIIDESGMPKERFSAEFPKEGPSILRIQQVVRGDSAAYFCASSPPSSVEQYFGPGTRLTVT.

This clonotype was counted many times. The V call is TRBV20-1, the J call TRBJ1-2, with D tentatively TRBD1 (6 bases). This CDR3 has 12 amino acids. Looked up from germline, CDR1 is DFQATT and CDR2 is SNEGSKA (reference sequence). V gave up 5 bases and J gave up 5 bases, with 12 bases separating them. This CDR3 is CSAHTGQYGYTF. The CDR3 bases are TGCAGTGCTCACACAGGACAGTATGGCTACACCTTC.

The table lists this clonotype with many counts. V is TRBV20-1 and J is TRBJ2-7; D unresolved. Germline CDR1 and CDR2: DFQATT and SNEGSKA (reference sequence). The V end lost 6 bases, the J end lost 3 bases, and 21 bases lay between the germline ends. The CDR3 is made up of 15 amino acids. CDR3 sequence (DNA): TGCAGTGCCAGGCCCCAAGCCCCCCATTACTACGAGCAGTACTTC. The encoded protein is CSARPQAPHYYEQYF.

The table lists this clonotype with a few counts. At one boundary the junction diverges from the germline segment, which might be a read error. The gene calls are TRBV4-1 and TRBJ2-1, with TRBD2 matching over 7 bases. This CDR3 is built from 18 residues. Germline lookup yields CDR1 MGHRA and CDR2 YSYEKL. The CDR3 DNA follows: TGCACCAGCAGCCAAGATACATTCTCTAGCGGATACTACAATGAGCAGTTCTTC. Translated, it gives CTSSQDTFSSGYYNEQFF.

At least ten counts were recorded for this clonotype. At one end the junction does not follow the germline gene, possibly because of a read error. The rearrangement uses TRBV6-2 or TRBV6-3 and TRBJ2-7, with D possibly matching TRBD2 (5 bases). The germline CDR1 and CDR2 sequences are MNHEY and SVGEGT. The CDR3 contains 12 residues. CDR3 sequence: CATSRAEYEQYF. CDR3 bases: TGTGCCACCAGTCGAGCGGAGTACGAGCAGTACTTC.

CDR3 sequence: CASRYGGGETQYF. In DNA, the CDR3 is TGTGCCAGCAGATACGGGGGCGGGGAGACCCAGTACTTC. This rearrangement joins TRBV12-3 or TRBV12-4 to TRBJ2-5, with D perhaps TRBD1 or TRBD2 (6 bases each). V was cut by 6 bases and J by 5 bases, with 13 bases left in between. This CDR3 comprises 13 residues.

This chain uses TRBV12-3 or TRBV12-4 with TRBJ1-1; TRBD1 might be the D (5 bases). V shed 2 bases and J shed 5 bases, with 12 bases lying between them. This CDR3 region has 14 residues. The chain's CDR3 is CASSLTGGSTEAFF. CDR3 DNA: TGTGCCAGCAGTTTAACAGGCGGGAGTACTGAAGCTTTCTTT.

This clonotype was seen only once. J is TRBJ2-1 and V is TRBV5-1; 7 nucleotides match TRBD2. Germline CDR1 reads SGHRS; CDR2 reads YFSETQ. J lost 0 bases, V lost 10 bases, and 4 bases had no gene match. The length of the CDR3 is 13 residues. The CDR3, as DNA: TGCGCCGGGGGGGGGGTCTCCTACAATGAGCAGTTCTTC. Residues: CAGGGVSYNEQFF.

In this sample, this clonotype turned up once. The chain uses TRBV11-2 and TRBJ2-7; 7 nucleotides line up with TRBD1. Germline assignment: CDR1 SGHAT and CDR2 FQNNGV. The CDR3 is made up of 14 amino acids. V lost 4 bases to trimming and J lost 2 bases; unmatched junction nucleotides: 5. The CDR3 sequence is CASSYDRATYEQYF. The CDR3, as DNA: TGTGCCAGCAGCTATGACAGGGCTACCTACGAGCAGTACTTC.